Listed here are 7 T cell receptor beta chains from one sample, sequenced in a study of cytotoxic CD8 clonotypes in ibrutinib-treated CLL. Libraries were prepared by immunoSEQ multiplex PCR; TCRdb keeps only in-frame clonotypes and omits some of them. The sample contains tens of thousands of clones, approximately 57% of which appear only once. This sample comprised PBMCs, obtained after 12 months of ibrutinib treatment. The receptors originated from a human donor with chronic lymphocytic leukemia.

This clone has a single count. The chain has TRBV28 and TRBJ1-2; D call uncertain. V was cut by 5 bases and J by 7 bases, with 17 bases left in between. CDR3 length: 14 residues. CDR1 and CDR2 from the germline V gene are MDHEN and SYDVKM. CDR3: CASSPPALNGGYTF. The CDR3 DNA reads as TGTGCCAGCAGTCCCCCCGCCCTGAACGGTGGCTACACCTTC.

The DNA of the CDR3 is TGTGCCAGCAGCTTTCGGAGTGGACTCTCGAACACTGAAGCTTTCTTT. Residues: CASSFRSGLSNTEAFF. The chain couples TRBV7-9 to TRBJ1-1; no definite D call. Germline loops: CDR1 SEHNR, CDR2 FQNEAQ (reference sequence). The CDR3 is 16 residues long. The germline V and J ends were trimmed by 3 bases and 1 base, with 15 bases remaining between them. Complete variable domain (other parts from reference TRBV7-9 and TRBJ1-1): DTGVSQNPRHKITKRGQNVTFRCDPISEHNRLYWYRQTLGQGPEFLTYFQNEAQLEKSRLLSDRFSAERPKGSFSTLEIQRTEQGDSAMYLCASSFRSGLSNTEAFFGQGTRLTVV.

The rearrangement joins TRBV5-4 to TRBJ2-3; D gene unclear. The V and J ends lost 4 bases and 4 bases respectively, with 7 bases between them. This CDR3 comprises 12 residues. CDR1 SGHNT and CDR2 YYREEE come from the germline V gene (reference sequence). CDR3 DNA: TGTGCCAGCAGCCATAGCCCAGATACGCAGTATTTT. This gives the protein CASSHSPDTQYF. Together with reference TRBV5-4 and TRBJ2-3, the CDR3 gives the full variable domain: ETGVTQSPTHLIKTRGQQVTLRCSSQSGHNTVSWYQQALGQGPQFIFQYYREEENGRGNFPPRFSGLQFPNYSSELNVNALELDDSALYLCASSHSPDTQYFGPGTRLTVL.

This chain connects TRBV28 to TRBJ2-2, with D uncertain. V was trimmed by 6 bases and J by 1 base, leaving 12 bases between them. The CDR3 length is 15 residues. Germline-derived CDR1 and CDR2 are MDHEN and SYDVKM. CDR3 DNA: TGTGCCAGCAGGACGGGCACCCTGAACACCGGGGAGCTGTTTTTT. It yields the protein CASRTGTLNTGELFF.

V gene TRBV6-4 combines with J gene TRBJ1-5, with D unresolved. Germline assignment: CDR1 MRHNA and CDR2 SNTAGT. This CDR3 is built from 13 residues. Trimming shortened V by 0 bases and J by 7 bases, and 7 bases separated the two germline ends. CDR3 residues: CASSDSSGQPQHF. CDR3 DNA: TGTGCCAGCAGTGACTCGAGTGGACAGCCCCAGCATTTT.

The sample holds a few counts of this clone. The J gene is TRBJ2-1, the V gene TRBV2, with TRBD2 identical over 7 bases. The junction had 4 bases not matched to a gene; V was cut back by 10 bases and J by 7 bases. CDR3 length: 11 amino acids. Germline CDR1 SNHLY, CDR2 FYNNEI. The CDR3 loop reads CATRAGNEQFF. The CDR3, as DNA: TGTGCCACAAGAGCGGGAAATGAGCAGTTCTTC.

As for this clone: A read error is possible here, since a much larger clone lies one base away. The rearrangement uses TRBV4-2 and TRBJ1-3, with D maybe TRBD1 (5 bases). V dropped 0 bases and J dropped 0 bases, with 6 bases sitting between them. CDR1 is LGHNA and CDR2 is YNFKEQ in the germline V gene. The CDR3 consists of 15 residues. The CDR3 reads CASSQEGGSGNTIYF. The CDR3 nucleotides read TGTGCCAGCAGCCAAGAGGGGGGCTCTGGAAACACCATATATTTT.